This passage covers 2 T cell receptor beta chains from one sample sequenced in a study of early T cells in non-severe SARS-CoV-2 infection. From the 5' RACE reads, TCRdb called clonotypes with MiXCR, one entry per CDR3 protein. The repertoire has 20,000 to 25,000 distinct CDR3 sequences, 4.8% of them found once; the top ten carry about 6.2%. Sequenced material: whole blood. The origin of the receptors is an adult who was a healthcare worker with PCR-confirmed SARS-CoV-2 infection or an uninfected control (not recorded which).

V and J are TRBV5-1 and TRBJ2-1; 9 nucleotides align to TRBD2. V was pared by 1 base and J by 4 bases, with 6 bases of the junction left unmatched. Per germline, CDR1 SGHRS and CDR2 YFSETQ. The CDR3 runs 16 residues. CDR3: CASSLSGTSWYNEQFF. DNA for the CDR3: TGCGCCAGCAGCTTGTCCGGGACTAGCTGGTACAATGAGCAGTTCTTC.

This clonotype came up many times. The chain uses TRBV5-1 and TRBJ2-4; 7 bases map to TRBD2. V trimming: 4 bases; J trimming: 5 bases; junction bases outside the gene matches: 6. Germline CDR1 is SGHRS and CDR2 is YFSETQ. The CDR3 runs to 14 residues. Written as DNA, the CDR3 is TGCGCCAGCAGCCCCTTCGCGGGAGAAAACATTCAGTACTTC. It codes for CASSPFAGENIQYF.